This passage covers 8 T cell receptor beta chains from one sample sequenced in a study of sequential checkpoint blockade in melanoma. Here immunoSEQ multiplex PCR was the method, and the copy in TCRdb shows in-frame clones only, minus some. Of 9,500 to 12,000 clones in the sample, roughly 51% are singletons; the top ten hold 15% to 20%. This sample's treatment: randomized to nivolumab then ipilimumab (arm A) or the reverse (arm B). The material sequenced was CD8+ T cells sorted from blood (inferred from file names), taken from a patient given nivolumab and ipilimumab in sequence. The receptors stem from a human donor with melanoma.

This clone was found once. This chain connects TRBV7-9 to TRBJ2-5; D is unclear. Trimming removed 5 bases from V and 0 bases from J, with 7 bases in between. The CDR3 covers 13 residues. Germline V gene lookup returns CDR1 SEHNR and CDR2 FQNEAQ (reference sequence). The CDR3 protein is CASSLDNQETQYF. The CDR3 region has the DNA TGTGCCAGCAGCCTAGACAACCAAGAGACCCAGTACTTC.

As concerns this clone: Mismatch with germline at one junction end may stem from a read error. V gene TRBV7-6 combines with J gene TRBJ2-3, with TRBD1 matching over 9 bases. Germline V gives CDR1 SGHVS, CDR2 FNYEAQ. This CDR3 is built from 16 residues. CDR3 in amino acids: CASSSRTGVTTDAQYF. CDR3 sequence (DNA): TGTGCCAGCAGCTCTAGGACAGGGGTCACGACAGATGCGCAGTATTTT.

This clone appeared a few times. V is TRBV19 and J is TRBJ2-7, with D tentatively TRBD2 (5 bases). This CDR3 contains 14 residues. Trimming removed 3 bases at V and 3 bases at J, with 12 bases between. CDR1 LNHDA and CDR2 SQIVND come from the germline V gene (reference sequence). The CDR3 reads CASSMGAGLYEQYF. The CDR3 region has the DNA TGTGCCAGTAGTATGGGCGCAGGACTCTACGAGCAGTACTTC. Full variable domain (missing parts from reference TRBV19 and TRBJ2-7): DGGITQSPKYLFRKEGQNVTLSCEQNLNHDAMYWYRQDPGQGLRLIYYSQIVNDFQKGDIAEGYSVSREKKESFPLTVTSAQKNPTAFYLCASSMGAGLYEQYFGPGTRLTVT.

The chain has TRBV7-9 and TRBJ1-5; D is unclear. Germline V gene lookup returns CDR1 SEHNR and CDR2 FQNEAQ (reference sequence). Trimming cost V 2 bases and J 1 base, with 12 bases left between them. The CDR3 spans 16 residues. The CDR3 DNA reads TGTGCCAGCAGCTTAAGAGGATACGGCAGCAATCAGCCCCAGCATTTT. It is translated as CASSLRGYGSNQPQHF.

The chain links TRBV5-3 to TRBJ2-2; the match to TRBD2 covers 7 bases. TRBV5-3 counts as an open reading frame of uncertain function. The CDR3 is made up of 15 amino acids. The V segment lost 0 bases and the J segment 6 bases; nucleotides outside the gene matches: 5. The CDR3 nucleotides are TGTGCCAGAAGCTTGGGCGGGAGTGGTTCCGGGGAGCTGTTTTTT. Translating it yields CARSLGGSGSGELFF.

V is TRBV2 and J is TRBJ2-1, with 11 bases that match TRBD2. This CDR3 contains 14 residues. J lost 10 bases, V lost 4 bases, and 6 bases had no gene match. Per germline, CDR1 SNHLY and CDR2 FYNNEI. The CDR3 coding sequence is TGTGCCAGCAGTGGGCTAGCGGGAGGTAGGGAGCAGTTCTTC. Its translation: CASSGLAGGREQFF.

This chain links TRBV25-1 with TRBJ2-1; the D is unclear. The germline V and J ends were trimmed by 4 bases and 8 bases, with 9 bases remaining between them. The CDR3 is 12 amino acids. Germline lookup yields CDR1 MGHDK and CDR2 SYGVNS. In nucleotides, the CDR3 is TGTGCCAGCAGTGGGGCGCTTGATGAGCAGTTCTTC. Translation gives CASSGALDEQFF.

The V and J genes are TRBV28 and TRBJ2-1; 12 nucleotides agree with TRBD2. CDR3 length: 15 residues. V trimming: 2 bases; J trimming: 5 bases; junction bases outside the gene matches: 1. Germline CDR1 and CDR2: MDHEN and SYDVKM. The CDR3: CASSLGLAGNNEQFF. CDR3 nucleotide sequence: TGTGCCAGCAGTTTAGGACTAGCGGGAAACAATGAGCAGTTCTTC.